These 8 T cell receptor beta chains were sequenced from one sample in a study of glioma-infiltrating T cells. Amplification of TCR alpha and beta CDR3 regions from RNA used iRepertoire nested multiplex PCR. In TCRdb, the multiplex PCR reads were re-called with MiXCR into one record per CDR3 protein. This sample yields under 150,000 distinct CDR3 sequences, of which more than 20% are seen a single time; under 35% belongs to the top ten. Sequencing was carried out using glioma tissue, nonneoplastic brain tissue, or PBMCs (not recorded which). These receptors came from a human donor with low-grade glioma or glioblastoma, undergoing nonglioma brain surgery, or in good health (not recorded which).

Ten or more counts support this clonotype. This chain uses TRBV4-1 with TRBJ1-5; D perhaps matches TRBD1 (5 bases). This CDR3 has 15 residues. V was cut by 0 bases and J by 6 bases, with 12 bases left in between. Germline CDR1 MGHRA, CDR2 YSYEKL. DNA of the CDR3: TGCGCCAGCAGCCAAGAGCGGGACTGGCGTCAGCCCCAGCATTTT. It codes for CASSQERDWRQPQHF.

The gene calls are TRBV14 and TRBJ1-3; D gene ambiguous. CDR1 is SGHDN and CDR2 is FVKESK in the germline V gene. The CDR3 is 14 amino acids. Trimming removed 4 bases at V and 4 bases at J, with 11 bases between. As DNA, the CDR3 is TGTGCCAGCAGCCTGCAGGTATCGGGAAACACCATATATTTT. This codes for CASSLQVSGNTIYF.

The rearrangement links TRBV3-1 to TRBJ2-5; D possibly corresponds to TRBD2 (5 bases). V lost 0 bases, J lost 3 bases, and 8 bases lay in between. The CDR3 has 14 amino acids. CDR1 is LGHDT, CDR2 YNNKEL, per germline (reference sequence). DNA of the CDR3: TGTGCCAGCAGCCAAGATGACGGGAAAGAGACCCAGTACTTC. Translated, it gives CASSQDDGKETQYF.

There are many counts of this clonotype. Here the CDR3 reads CASRRDSSSYNEQFF. The CDR3 region has the DNA TGTGCCAGCAGGCGGGACAGCAGCTCCTACAATGAGCAGTTCTTC. The chain recombines TRBV6-1 with TRBJ2-1, with D perhaps matching TRBD1 (7 bases). The V end was cut by 6 bases, the J end by 0 bases, with 12 bases between. There are 15 residues in the CDR3. Per germline, CDR1 MNHNS and CDR2 SASEGT.

This clonotype was observed many times. The chain employs TRBV28 and TRBJ1-6; 11 bases are a match to TRBD1. V was clipped by 6 bases and J by 9 bases; unmatched bases: 1. Per germline, CDR1 MDHEN and CDR2 SYDVKM. The CDR3 has 13 amino acids. This chain's CDR3 is CASRDRGLSPLHF. Here the CDR3 DNA reads TGTGCCAGCAGGGACAGGGGGCTTTCACCCCTCCACTTT.

This clonotype occurred once. A read error is likely, as this CDR3 ends without the conserved phenylalanine or tryptophan. J is TRBJ1-1 and V is TRBV27, with 7 bases matching TRBD1. Germline lookup yields CDR1 MNHEY and CDR2 SMNVEV (reference sequence). The CDR3 is 15 amino acids. The DNA for the CDR3 is TGTGCCACCAGTACCTCCGGGACAGCGAACACTGAAGCTTTCTCT. Its protein product is CATSTSGTANTEAFS.

This clonotype was observed at least ten times. J is TRBJ2-7 and V is TRBV15; the D gene is possibly TRBD2 (6 bases). Germline V gene lookup returns CDR1 LNHNV and CDR2 YYDKDF (reference sequence). Trimming stripped 1 base from V and 7 bases from J, with 17 bases between. This CDR3 is built from 15 residues. This CDR3 reads CATSRGGGDPGEQYV. CDR3 nucleotides: TGTGCCACCAGCAGAGGCGGAGGGGACCCAGGGGAGCAGTACGTC.

The chain uses TRBV20-1 and TRBJ2-7; D is undetermined. V dropped 3 bases and J dropped 0 bases, with 15 bases sitting between them. The CDR3 runs to 15 residues. CDR1 and CDR2 (germline): DFQATT, SNEGSKA (reference sequence). CDR3 protein: CSASYLDTGSYEQYV. In DNA, the CDR3 is TGCAGTGCTAGTTATCTAGACACCGGCTCCTACGAGCAGTACGTC.